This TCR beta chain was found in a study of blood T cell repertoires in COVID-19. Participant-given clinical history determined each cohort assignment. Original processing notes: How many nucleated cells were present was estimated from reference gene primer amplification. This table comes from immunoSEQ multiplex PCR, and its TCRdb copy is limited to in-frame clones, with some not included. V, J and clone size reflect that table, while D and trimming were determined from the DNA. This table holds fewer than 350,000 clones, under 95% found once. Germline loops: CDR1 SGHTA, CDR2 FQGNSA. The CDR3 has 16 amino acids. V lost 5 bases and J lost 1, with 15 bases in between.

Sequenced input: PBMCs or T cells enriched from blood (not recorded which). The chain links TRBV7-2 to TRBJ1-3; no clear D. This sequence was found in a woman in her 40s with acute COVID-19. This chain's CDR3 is CASSPTPQASGNTIYF. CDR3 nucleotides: TGTGCCAGCAGCCCGACACCGCAAGCTTCTGGAAACACCATATATTTT.